Listed below are T cell receptor beta chains from one sample, sequenced in a study of sequential checkpoint blockade in melanoma. Method: immunoSEQ multiplex PCR; TCRdb's copy keeps in-frame clones and lacks some. The repertoire has approximately 40,000 clones, roughly 88% of them found once; the top ten carry about 12%. This sample comprised CD8+ T cells sorted from blood (inferred from file names), obtained from a patient given nivolumab and ipilimumab in sequence. The receptors derive from a human donor with melanoma. CDR3s include the opening cysteine and the closing phenylalanine or tryptophan. Only some rows state a clone size, as once, few, many or a class for expanded clones.

v_gene	j_gene	abundance	CDR3aa
TRBV2	TRBJ1-1	few	CATGDRVNTEAFF
TRBV9	TRBJ2-5	once	CASSYGTGSETQYF
TRBV7-7	TRBJ2-1	.	CASSLSTSGRGDEQFF
TRBV6-1	TRBJ1-5	.	CASSELGQVGAYSNQPQHF
TRBV5-4	TRBJ1-1	.	CASSSTTRTGPNTEAFF
TRBV7-8	TRBJ1-4	.	CASSLEVAGALNEKLFF
TRBV7-9	TRBJ1-2	.	CASIRTGGLGYTF
TRBV25-1	TRBJ2-3	.	CASSNLAGSLTDTQYF
TRBV19	TRBJ2-5	.	CASSIGGTQYF
TRBV19	TRBJ2-1	.	CASSMGASEQFF
TRBV4-2	TRBJ1-1	once	CASSRGQGIWDTEAFF
TRBV10-2	TRBJ1-2	.	CASSEIGRGPNGYTF
TRBV2	TRBJ1-2	few	CASGDIQGQLYGYTF
TRBV9	TRBJ1-1	.	CASSVEGGGSTEAFF
TRBV2	TRBJ2-5	.	CASSPTDRGLQETQYF
TRBV27	TRBJ2-7	.	CASSTRQGSVYEQYF
TRBV10-3	TRBJ1-2	.	CAISGGRTGGVQYGYTF
TRBV7-9	TRBJ2-2	once	CASRGGPRNTGELFF
TRBV5-4	TRBJ2-7	.	CASSSEGTGVPYEQYF
TRBV27	TRBJ2-7	.	CASSSGQSYEQYF
TRBV29-1	TRBJ1-4	.	CSVRGSGLDGEKLFF
TRBV13	TRBJ1-1	.	CASSSRMGAGINTEAFF
TRBV5-6	TRBJ2-7	once	CASRIRGLMGFPHEQYF
TRBV27	TRBJ2-7	.	CASGPGYSYEQYF
TRBV27	TRBJ2-3	.	CASSLSGPQDTQYF
TRBV27	TRBJ2-6	medium-sized	CASRLQGISGANVLTF